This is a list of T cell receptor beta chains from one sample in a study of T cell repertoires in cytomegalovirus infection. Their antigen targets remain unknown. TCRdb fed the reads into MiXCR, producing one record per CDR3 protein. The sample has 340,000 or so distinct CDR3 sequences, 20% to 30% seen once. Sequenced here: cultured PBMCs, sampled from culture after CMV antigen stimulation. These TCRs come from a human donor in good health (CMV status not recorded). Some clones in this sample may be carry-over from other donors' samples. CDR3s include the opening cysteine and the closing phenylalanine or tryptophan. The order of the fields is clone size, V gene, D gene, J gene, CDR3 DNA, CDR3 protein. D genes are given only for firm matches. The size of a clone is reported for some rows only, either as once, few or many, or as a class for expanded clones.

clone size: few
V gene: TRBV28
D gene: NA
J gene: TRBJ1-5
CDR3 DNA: TGTGCCAGCAGTTCACTCCGCCGGTTCAATCAGCCCCAGCATTTT
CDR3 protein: CASSSLRRFNQPQHF

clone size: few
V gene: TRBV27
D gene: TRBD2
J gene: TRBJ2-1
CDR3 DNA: TGTGCCAGCAGTTTGCTAGCGGGAGTAAGCTCCTACAATGAGCAGTTCTTC
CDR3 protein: CASSLLAGVSSYNEQFF

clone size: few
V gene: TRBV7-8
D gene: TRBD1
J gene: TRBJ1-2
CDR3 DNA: TGTGCCAGCAGCTTACGGGGACAGCTTAAATATGGCTACACCTTC
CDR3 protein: CASSLRGQLKYGYTF

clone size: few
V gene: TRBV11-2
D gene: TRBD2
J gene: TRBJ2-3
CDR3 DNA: TGTGCCAGCAGCTTCTCTAGCGGGATGGCAGATACGCAGTATTTT
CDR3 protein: CASSFSSGMADTQYF

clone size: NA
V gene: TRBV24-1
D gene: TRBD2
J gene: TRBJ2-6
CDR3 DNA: TGTGCCACCAGCCCGGGAGGTCGTGGGGCCAACGTCCTGACTTTC
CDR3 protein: CATSPGGRGANVLTF

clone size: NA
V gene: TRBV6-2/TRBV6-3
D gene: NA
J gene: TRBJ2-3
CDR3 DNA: TGTGCCAGCAGTTACTCTCCGCCAGATACGCAGTATTTT
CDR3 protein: CASSYSPPDTQYF

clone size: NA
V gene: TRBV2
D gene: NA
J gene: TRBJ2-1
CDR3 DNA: TGTGCCAGCAGTGAGAGGGAGCCCTACAATGAGCAGTTCTTC
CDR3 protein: CASSEREPYNEQFF

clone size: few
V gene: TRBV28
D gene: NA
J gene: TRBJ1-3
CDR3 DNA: TGTGCCAGCAGAAGAGGTTCAGGGGTCTCTGGAAACACCATATATTTT
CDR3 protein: CASRRGSGVSGNTIYF

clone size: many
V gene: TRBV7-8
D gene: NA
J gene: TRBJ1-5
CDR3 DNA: TGTGCCAGCAGCTTAGCGCCTTCAGATAGCAATCAGCCCCAGCATTTT
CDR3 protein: CASSLAPSDSNQPQHF

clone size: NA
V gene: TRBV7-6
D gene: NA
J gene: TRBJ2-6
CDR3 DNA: TGTGCCAGCAGCTTAGACGCCTACGGATCTGGGGCCAACGTCCTGACTTTC
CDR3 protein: CASSLDAYGSGANVLTF

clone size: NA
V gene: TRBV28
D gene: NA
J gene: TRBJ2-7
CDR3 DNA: TGTGCCAGCAGTCCCGGGACGGACTCCTACGAGCAGTACTTC
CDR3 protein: CASSPGTDSYEQYF

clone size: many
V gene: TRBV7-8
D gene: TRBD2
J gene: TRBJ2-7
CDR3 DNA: TGTGCCAGCAGCTCCCATCTAGCGGGAGATTACGGGCAGTACTTC
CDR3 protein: CASSSHLAGDYGQYF

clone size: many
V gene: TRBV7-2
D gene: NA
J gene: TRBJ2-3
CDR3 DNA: TGTGCCAGCACCAGAGCGGCTAGCACAGATACGCAGTATTTT
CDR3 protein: CASTRAASTDTQYF

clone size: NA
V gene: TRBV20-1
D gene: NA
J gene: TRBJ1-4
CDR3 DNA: TGCAGTGCTAAACAGCCGGATGAAAAACTGTTTTTT
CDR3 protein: CSAKQPDEKLFF

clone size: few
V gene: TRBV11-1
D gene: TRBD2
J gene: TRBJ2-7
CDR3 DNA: TGTGCCAGCAGCCCAGTCCCGGGACTAGCGGGGAGGCCCACCTACGAGCAGTACTTC
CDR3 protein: CASSPVPGLAGRPTYEQYF

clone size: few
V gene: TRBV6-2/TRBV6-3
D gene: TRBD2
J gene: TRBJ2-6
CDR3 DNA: TGTGCCAGCAGAAGGCCGGAGCGGGAGGTTCGATCTGGGGCCAACGTCCTGACTTTC
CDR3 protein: CASRRPEREVRSGANVLTF